This TCR beta chain is from a study of blood T cell repertoires in COVID-19. As for the study in general: Italy, Spain and the United States were the sources of the convalescent and acute COVID-19 samples. From T cells, B-cell-depleted T cells, or PBMCs came the material, which was cDNA or gDNA.

This CDR3 region has 14 residues. The J segment lost 13 bases and the V segment lost 6 bases, leaving 9 bases of the junction unmatched. The germline V gene has CDR1 LNHDA and CDR2 SQIVND (reference sequence). Study processing details: Reference gene primers were amplified, and this amplification served to estimate nucleated cell counts. The data were produced by immunoSEQ multiplex PCR, yet TCRdb's version contains in-frame clones alone and is incomplete. V and J calls and clone size are those listed in that table; D and trimming were worked out from the DNA. This table holds 110,000 or so clones, approximately 80% found once.

The chain couples TRBV19 to TRBJ2-6; 10 bases fit TRBD1. This TCR derives from a human donor in a cohort sampled during active COVID-19. Sample: peripheral blood. CDR3 amino acids: CASSGTGAPWVLTF. The CDR3, as DNA: TGTGCCAGTAGCGGGACAGGGGCCCCCTGGGTCCTGACTTTC.